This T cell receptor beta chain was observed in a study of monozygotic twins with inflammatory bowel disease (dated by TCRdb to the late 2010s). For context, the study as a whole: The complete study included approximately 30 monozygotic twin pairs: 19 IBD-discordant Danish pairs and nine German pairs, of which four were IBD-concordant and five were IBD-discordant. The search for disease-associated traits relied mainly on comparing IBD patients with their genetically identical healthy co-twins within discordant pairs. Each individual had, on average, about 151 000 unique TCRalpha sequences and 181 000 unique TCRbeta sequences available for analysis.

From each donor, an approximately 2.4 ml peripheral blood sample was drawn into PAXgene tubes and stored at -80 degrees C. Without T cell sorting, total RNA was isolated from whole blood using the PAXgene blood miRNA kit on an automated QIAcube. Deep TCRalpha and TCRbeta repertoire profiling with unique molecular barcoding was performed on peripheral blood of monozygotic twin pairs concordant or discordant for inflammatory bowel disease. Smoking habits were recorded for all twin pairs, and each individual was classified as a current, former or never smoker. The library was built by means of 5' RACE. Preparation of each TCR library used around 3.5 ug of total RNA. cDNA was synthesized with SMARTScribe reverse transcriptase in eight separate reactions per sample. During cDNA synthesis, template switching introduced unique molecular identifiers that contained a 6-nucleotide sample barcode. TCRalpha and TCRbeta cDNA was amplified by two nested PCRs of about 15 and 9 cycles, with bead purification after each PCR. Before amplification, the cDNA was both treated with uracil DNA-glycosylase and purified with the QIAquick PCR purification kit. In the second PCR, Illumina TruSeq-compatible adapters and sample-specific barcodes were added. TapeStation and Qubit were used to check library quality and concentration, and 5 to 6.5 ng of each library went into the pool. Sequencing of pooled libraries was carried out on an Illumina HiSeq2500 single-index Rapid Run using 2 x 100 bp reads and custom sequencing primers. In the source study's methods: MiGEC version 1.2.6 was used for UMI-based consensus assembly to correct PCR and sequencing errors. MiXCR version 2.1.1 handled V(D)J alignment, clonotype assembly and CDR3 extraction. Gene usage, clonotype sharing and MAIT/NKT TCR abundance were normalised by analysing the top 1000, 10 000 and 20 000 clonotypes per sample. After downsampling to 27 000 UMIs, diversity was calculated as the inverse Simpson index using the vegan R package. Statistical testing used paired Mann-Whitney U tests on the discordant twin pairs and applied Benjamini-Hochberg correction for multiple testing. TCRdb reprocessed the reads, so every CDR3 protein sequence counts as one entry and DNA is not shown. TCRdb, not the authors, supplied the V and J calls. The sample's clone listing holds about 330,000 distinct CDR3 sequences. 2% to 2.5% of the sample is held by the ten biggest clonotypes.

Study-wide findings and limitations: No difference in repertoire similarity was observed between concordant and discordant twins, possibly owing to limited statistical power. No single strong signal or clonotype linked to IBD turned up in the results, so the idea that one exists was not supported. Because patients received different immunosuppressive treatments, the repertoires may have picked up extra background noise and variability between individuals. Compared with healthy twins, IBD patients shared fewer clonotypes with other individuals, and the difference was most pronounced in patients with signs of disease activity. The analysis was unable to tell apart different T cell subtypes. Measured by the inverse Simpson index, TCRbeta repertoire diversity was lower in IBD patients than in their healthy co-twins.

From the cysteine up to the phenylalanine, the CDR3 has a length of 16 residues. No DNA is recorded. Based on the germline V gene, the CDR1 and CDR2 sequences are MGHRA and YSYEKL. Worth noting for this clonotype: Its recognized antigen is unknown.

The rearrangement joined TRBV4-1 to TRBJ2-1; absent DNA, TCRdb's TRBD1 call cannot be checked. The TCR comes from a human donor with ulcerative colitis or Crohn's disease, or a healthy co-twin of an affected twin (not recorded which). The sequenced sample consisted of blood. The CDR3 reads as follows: CASSQEKRGNYNEQFF.